These T cell receptor beta chains were read from a single sample in a study of cytomegalovirus exposure and HLA in healthy donors. TCRdb's copy holds only in-frame clones and misses some; the assay was immunoSEQ multiplex PCR. The table has 280,000 or so clones, approximately 87% seen once; the top ten hold over 0.85%. Input material: PBMCs. The receptor set was obtained from a woman aged 18-29 years in good health and CMV-seronegative. Each CDR3 is given with its conserved first and last residue. The order of the fields is V gene, clone size, D gene, J gene, CDR3 protein, CDR3 DNA. D genes are given only for firm matches. The size entry is marked missing in some rows and otherwise reads once, few, many or a size class.

TRBV13,.,.,TRBJ2-1,CASSLRQGLYNEQFF,TGTGCCAGCAGCTTAAGGCAGGGTCTATACAATGAGCAGTTCTTC
TRBV2,.,TRBD2,TRBJ2-3,CASSEVTSGTDTQYF,TGTGCCAGCAGTGAAGTAACTAGCGGCACAGATACGCAGTATTTT
TRBV27,.,.,TRBJ2-2,CASSSRGELFF,TGTGCCAGCAGTTCGCGGGGGGAGCTGTTTTTT
TRBV7-3,.,TRBD1,TRBJ1-1,CASSQDRDTEAFF,TGTGCCAGCAGCCAAGACAGGGACACTGAAGCTTTCTTT
TRBV5-1,.,TRBD2,TRBJ2-7,CASSPSGTSGTYEQYF,TGCGCCAGCAGCCCATCCGGGACTAGCGGGACCTACGAGCAGTACTTC
TRBV10-1,.,.,TRBJ2-2,CASSPTTGELFF,TGCGCCAGCAGCCCTACCACCGGGGAGCTGTTTTTT
TRBV5-1,.,TRBD1,TRBJ2-7,CASSQDGTVSSYEQYF,TGCGCCAGCAGCCAAGATGGGACAGTGAGCTCCTACGAGCAGTACTTC
TRBV2,once,TRBD1,TRBJ1-4,CASSRQGVREKLFF,TGTGCCAGCAGCAGACAGGGGGTTCGTGAAAAACTGTTTTTT
TRBV7-3,.,.,TRBJ1-1,CASSLDYGMGEAFF,TGTGCCAGCAGCCTCGACTATGGGATGGGTGAAGCTTTCTTT
TRBV4-1,.,.,TRBJ2-7,CASSPLGDTNSYEQYF,TGCGCCAGCAGCCCCCTTGGGGACACCAACTCCTACGAGCAGTACTTC
TRBV5-3,.,TRBD2,TRBJ2-3,CARSLWAGEDTDTQYF,TGTGCCAGAAGCTTGTGGGCGGGAGAAGACACAGATACGCAGTATTTT
TRBV5-1,.,TRBD1,TRBJ1-6,CASSLGGPLGSYNSPLHF,TGCGCCAGCAGCTTAGGGGGCCCCCTGGGCTCCTATAATTCACCCCTCCACTTT
TRBV27,.,.,TRBJ1-1,CASSLVRQGTEAFF,TGTGCCAGCAGTTTAGTTCGGCAGGGCACTGAAGCTTTCTTT
TRBV6-6,.,TRBD2,TRBJ2-1,CATTLREGNEQFF,TGTGCCACAACCCTACGGGAGGGGAATGAGCAGTTCTTC
TRBV6-1,.,.,TRBJ2-1,CASSEEVSYYDEQFF,TGTGCCAGCAGTGAAGAGGTTAGCTATTACGATGAGCAGTTCTTC
TRBV4-1,.,TRBD2,TRBJ2-3,CASSHISGAGTDTQYF,TGCGCCAGCAGCCACATCAGCGGGGCTGGCACAGATACGCAGTATTTT
TRBV6-5,.,.,TRBJ2-7,CASSRGSYEQYF,TGTGCCAGCAGTAGGGGCTCCTACGAGCAGTACTTC
TRBV27,.,.,TRBJ2-2,CASSFQVFTGELFF,TGTGCCAGCAGTTTTCAGGTATTCACCGGGGAGCTGTTTTTT
TRBV27,.,.,TRBJ2-6,CASSRRGSGANVLTF,TGTGCCAGCAGTCGTAGGGGTTCTGGGGCCAACGTCCTGACTTTC
TRBV6-5,.,.,TRBJ2-5,CASSYSWVASQETQYF,TGTGCCAGCAGTTACTCATGGGTAGCGTCACAAGAGACCCAGTACTTC
TRBV7-8,.,.,TRBJ2-7,CASSLMAAGTYEQYF,TGTGCCAGCAGCTTAATGGCGGCAGGGACCTACGAGCAGTACTTC
TRBV13,.,.,TRBJ1-2,CASSPPGGVGGYTF,TGTGCCAGCAGCCCGCCCGGAGGGGTAGGTGGCTACACCTTC
TRBV19,.,TRBD1,TRBJ2-7,CASSSRQGVYEQYF,TGTGCCAGTAGTAGCAGACAGGGGGTCTACGAGCAGTACTTC
TRBV6-5,.,.,TRBJ1-2,CASSSLGRYGYTF,TGTGCCAGCAGCTCTCTGGGCCGCTATGGCTACACCTTC
TRBV4-1,.,.,TRBJ2-7,CASSQEDRGTRYEQYF,TGCGCCAGCAGCCAAGAAGATCGGGGAACGAGGTACGAGCAGTACTTC
TRBV5-1,.,TRBD2,TRBJ2-6,CASSLAGGRVSSGANVLTF,TGCGCCAGCAGCTTGGCCGGCGGGAGAGTTTCCTCTGGGGCCAACGTCCTGACTTTC
TRBV7-6,.,TRBD2,TRBJ2-2,CASSLVRASGYTGELFF,TGTGCCAGCAGCTTAGTCAGGGCTAGCGGTTATACCGGGGAGCTGTTTTTT
TRBV2,.,.,TRBJ1-3,CASSGRSIYF,TGTGCCAGCAGTGGTCGTTCCATATATTTT
TRBV4-1,.,.,TRBJ2-5,CASSQVERQETQYF,TGCGCCAGCAGCCAAGTGGAGAGACAAGAGACCCAGTACTTC
TRBV11-2,.,.,TRBJ2-7,CASSFPKRNTYEQYF,TGTGCCAGCAGCTTCCCCAAGAGGAACACCTACGAGCAGTACTTC
TRBV2,.,.,TRBJ1-5,CASSVRQLGGSNQPQHF,TGTGCCAGCAGTGTCAGGCAGCTGGGGGGTAGCAATCAGCCCCAGCATTTT
TRBV18,.,TRBD2,TRBJ2-7,CASSPGLAGNFYEQYF,TGTGCCAGCTCACCCGGACTAGCGGGGAACTTCTACGAGCAGTACTTC
TRBV28,.,.,TRBJ2-7,CASSLFRRESSYEQYF,TGTGCCAGCAGTTTATTTCGGCGGGAAAGCTCCTACGAGCAGTACTTC
TRBV28,.,TRBD1,TRBJ1-6,CASSLGTGGISPLHF,TGTGCCAGCAGTTTAGGCACAGGGGGCATCTCACCCCTCCACTTT
TRBV4-3,.,TRBD2,TRBJ2-2,CASSLRLAGGTGELFF,TGCGCCAGCAGCTTACGACTAGCGGGGGGCACCGGGGAGCTGTTTTTT
TRBV9,few,TRBD1,TRBJ2-2,CASSGPGQGGSGELFF,TGTGCCAGCAGCGGACCGGGACAGGGGGGATCCGGGGAGCTGTTTTTT
TRBV2,.,TRBD1,TRBJ1-2,CASSLDRVAGYTF,TGTGCCAGCAGCCTTGACAGGGTTGCTGGCTACACCTTC
TRBV9,.,TRBD2,TRBJ2-1,CASSYLAGSYNEQFF,TGTGCCAGCAGCTACCTAGCGGGATCGTACAATGAGCAGTTCTTC
TRBV25-1,.,.,TRBJ2-2,CASSESTGGHGELFF,TGTGCCAGCAGTGAGTCGACTGGGGGACATGGGGAGCTGTTTTTT
TRBV28,.,TRBD1,TRBJ2-7,CASSLLGQVNEQYF,TGTGCCAGCAGTTTACTGGGACAGGTCAACGAGCAGTACTTC
TRBV4-1,.,TRBD2,TRBJ2-7,CASSGTSGLAYEQYF,TGCGCCAGCAGCGGGACTAGCGGGTTGGCCTACGAGCAGTACTTC
TRBV25-1,.,.,TRBJ1-5,CASSGAGWHQPQHF,TGTGCCAGCAGTGGGGCAGGGTGGCATCAGCCCCAGCATTTT
TRBV19,.,.,TRBJ2-2,CASSIAGVTGELFF,TGTGCCAGTAGTATAGCAGGGGTCACCGGGGAGCTGTTTTTT
TRBV6-4,.,TRBD2,TRBJ2-3,CASSARENADTQYF,TGTGCCAGCAGTGCGCGGGAGAACGCAGATACGCAGTATTTT
TRBV9,once,.,TRBJ2-7,CASSVMASHFSYEQYF,TGTGCCAGCAGCGTAATGGCATCCCATTTCTCCTACGAGCAGTACTTC
TRBV28,.,TRBD1,TRBJ1-6,CATVSGQGNNSPLHF,TGTGCCACGGTATCGGGACAGGGCAATAATTCACCCCTCCACTTT
TRBV28,.,TRBD1,TRBJ1-1,CASYRGASEAFF,TGTGCCAGTTACAGGGGCGCTTCTGAAGCTTTCTTT
TRBV25-1,.,TRBD2,TRBJ2-1,CASSGGSGLEINEQFF,TGTGCCAGCAGTGGCGGCTCGGGACTAGAAATAAATGAGCAGTTCTTC
TRBV2,.,.,TRBJ2-1,CASSALEGANEQFF,TGTGCCAGCAGTGCTCTAGAAGGAGCCAATGAGCAGTTCTTC